This T cell receptor beta chain was obtained from a study of T cell responses to AZD1222 COVID-19 vaccine. The protocol was immunoSEQ multiplex PCR, while the TCRdb copy is restricted to in-frame clones and leaves out a portion. This table holds some 190,000 clones, 92% found once. The receptor comes from an adult in good health. The source was peripheral blood, collected on day 0 of AZD1222 vaccination.

The CDR3 bases are TGTGCCAGCAGCCAAGGGTGGCAGGGGGTGATGAACACTGAAGCTTTCTTT. This sequence encodes CASSQGWQGVMNTEAFF. V and J are TRBV14 and TRBJ1-1, with 7 bases fitting TRBD1. There are 17 residues in the CDR3. Germline CDR1 SGHDN, CDR2 FVKESK. After removal of 1 base from V and 0 bases from J, the junction contained 8 bases not matched to a gene.